This TCR beta chain was profiled in a study of blood T cell repertoires in COVID-19. The overall study: The United States, Italy and Spain provided the acute and convalescent COVID-19 samples. PBMCs, B-cell-depleted T cells, or T cells were the source of the cDNA or gDNA that made up the material.

Trimming stripped 3 bases from V and 6 bases from J, with 9 bases between. Germline loops: CDR1 SEHNR, CDR2 FQNEAQ (reference sequence). The CDR3 spans 12 residues. Only a few counts were recorded for this clone. Original processing methods: Nucleated cell counts were estimated from reference gene primer amplification. TCRdb's copy holds only in-frame clones and misses some; the assay was immunoSEQ multiplex PCR. From that table come the V and J calls and clone size; the DNA was used to work out D and trimming. The top ten hold about 15% of the sample, which has tens of thousands of clones, around nine tenths seen once.

This clonotype originated in a man between 60 and 75 years old with active or convalescent COVID-19. The material sequenced was peripheral blood. This chain connects TRBV7-9 to TRBJ2-7; a weak D match, TRBD1 (6 bases). This CDR3 reads CASSFLTGEQYF. The CDR3 DNA reads TGTGCCAGCAGCTTTTTGACAGGCGAGCAGTACTTC.